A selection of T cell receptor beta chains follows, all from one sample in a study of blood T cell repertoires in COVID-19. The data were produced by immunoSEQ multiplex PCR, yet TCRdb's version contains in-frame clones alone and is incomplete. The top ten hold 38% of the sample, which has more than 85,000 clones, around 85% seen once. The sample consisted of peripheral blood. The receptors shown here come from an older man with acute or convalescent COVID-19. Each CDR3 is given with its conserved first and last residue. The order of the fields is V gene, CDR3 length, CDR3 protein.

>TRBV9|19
CASSVDPGTGALRGYGYTF
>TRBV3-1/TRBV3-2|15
CASSYTTGGLETQYF
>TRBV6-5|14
CASRRRQGPYGYTF
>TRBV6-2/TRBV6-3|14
CASSHLTETHEQFF
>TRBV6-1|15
CASSEVSGGYNEQFF
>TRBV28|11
CASADRAGYTF
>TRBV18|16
CASSPLSGSPSYEQYF
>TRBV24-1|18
CATAIGTSGSSSYNEQFF
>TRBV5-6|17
CASSPDRGLLNSYEQYF
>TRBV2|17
CASSERAFAGVGYEQYF
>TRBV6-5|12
CASSLQGRPYTF
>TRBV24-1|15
CATSGGTGFPSGYTF
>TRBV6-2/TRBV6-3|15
CASSYSQVYNQPQHF
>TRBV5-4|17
CASSLVPSGGKGETQYF
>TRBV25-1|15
CASGEASGSQETQYF
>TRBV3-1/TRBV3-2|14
CASSPTSGKETQYF
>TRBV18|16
CASSPPSTGRGQPQHF
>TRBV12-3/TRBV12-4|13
CASSLQPRGEQYF
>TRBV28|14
CASSLSGQNYGYTF
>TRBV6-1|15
CASSERGARTGELFF
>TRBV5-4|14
CASSNSREVNGYTF
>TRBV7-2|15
CASSPLAGGPTEAFF
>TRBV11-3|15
CASSATSGSYNEQFF
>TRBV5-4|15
CASSPETGDADTQYF
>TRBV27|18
CASSPRTGGVAGTGELFF
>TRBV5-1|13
CASSLRQGDGYTF
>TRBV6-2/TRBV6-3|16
CASSWTGNDHNSPLHF
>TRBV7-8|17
CASSLAAGQGFTGELFF
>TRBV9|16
CASSVGWGQSNTEAFF
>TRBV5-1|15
CASSQPGGLTDTQYF
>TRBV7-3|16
CASSLSGGGGQETQYF
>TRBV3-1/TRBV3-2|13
CASSRTMNTEAFF